The rows below give T cell receptor beta chains drawn from one sample of a study of T cell responses to AZD1222 COVID-19 vaccine. Libraries were prepared by immunoSEQ multiplex PCR; TCRdb keeps only in-frame clonotypes and omits some of them. The repertoire holds 100,000 to 150,000 clones, with 92% as singletons. Sequenced here: peripheral blood, sampled on day 0 of AZD1222 vaccination. These receptor sequences come from an adult in good health. Both conserved end residues are part of each CDR3. The order of the fields is J gene, V gene, D gene, clone size, CDR3 protein, CDR3 DNA. A D gene is named only where the DNA matches it firmly. Clone size is not always given. Where it is, it says once, few, many or a class for expanded clones.

>TRBJ1-4|TRBV24-1|.|.
CATSDFNSQLFF
TGTGCCACCAGTGATTTTAACTCCCAACTGTTTTTT
>TRBJ2-1|TRBV4-2|.|.
CASSQVLAKYNEQFF
TGTGCCAGCAGCCAAGTCCTAGCGAAGTATAATGAGCAGTTCTTC
>TRBJ1-3|TRBV19|.|.
CASSTFRLSSGNTIYF
TGTGCCAGTAGTACATTTCGCCTGAGCTCTGGAAACACCATATATTTT
>TRBJ1-5|TRBV5-8|.|.
CASSPAGVWQPQHF
TGTGCCAGCAGCCCGGCGGGGGTTTGGCAGCCCCAGCATTTT
>TRBJ1-3|TRBV14|TRBD1|.
CASSPVGGGNTIYF
TGTGCCAGCAGCCCCGTCGGAGGGGGCAACACCATATATTTT
>TRBJ1-4|TRBV5-6|.|.
CASSTRLGISGGKLFF
TGTGCCAGCAGCACCAGGTTGGGCATCTCCGGAGGAAAACTGTTTTTT
>TRBJ2-6|TRBV19|TRBD1|once
CASSRFPGGLSSGANVLTF
TGTGCCAGTAGTAGGTTCCCAGGGGGCCTAAGCTCTGGGGCCAACGTCCTGACTTTC
>TRBJ2-2|TRBV5-6|TRBD1|.
CASSLPGQRPAGELFF
TGTGCCAGCAGCTTACCGGGACAGCGGCCGGCCGGGGAGCTGTTTTTT
>TRBJ1-3|TRBV28|TRBD1|.
CASSRPGGYSGNTIYF
TGTGCCAGCAGCCGTCCAGGGGGTTACTCTGGAAACACCATATATTTT
>TRBJ1-2|TRBV7-3|TRBD1|.
CASSLAGGYGYTF
TGTGCCAGCAGCTTAGCAGGGGGCTATGGCTACACCTTC
>TRBJ1-1|TRBV7-9|TRBD1|.
CASSPRDGQGENEAFF
TGTGCCAGCAGCCCCCGAGATGGACAGGGGGAGAATGAAGCTTTCTTT
>TRBJ1-5|TRBV5-6|.|.
CASSLQGSNQPQHF
TGTGCCAGCAGCTTGCAAGGGAGCAATCAGCCCCAGCATTTT